One and the same sample provided the 16 T cell receptor beta chains below, sequenced in a study of blood T cells in healthy people across ages. For the second PCR, which ran for roughly 7 to 11 cycles, a sample-barcoded 5' primer and a J-beta primer mix were used. TCRdb processed the 5' RACE reads anew with MiXCR; each CDR3 protein has one entry. The sample consists of 1.5 million to 2 million distinct CDR3 sequences, 28% of them appearing once. What was sequenced was blood. These receptor sequences come from a woman in her 30s in good health.

This clonotype was seen a few times. Mismatch with germline at one junction end may stem from a read error. This chain joins TRBV12-3 or TRBV12-4 and TRBJ2-1; D may be TRBD1 or TRBD2 (5 bases each). There are 14 residues in the CDR3. CDR3 residues: CTSSYRDAEVEQFF. In DNA form, the CDR3 reads TGTACCAGCAGTTACCGGGACGCGGAGGTTGAGCAGTTCTTC.

This clonotype occurred a few times. This chain connects TRBV10-1 to TRBJ2-3, with D perhaps TRBD1 (5 bases). The V and J ends lost 6 bases and 0 bases respectively, with 16 bases between them. Looked up from germline, CDR1 is WNHNN and CDR2 is SYGVQD (reference sequence). This CDR3 contains 16 residues. The CDR3 is CASRSRHRRSTDTQYF. The CDR3 coding sequence is TGCGCCAGCAGAAGCCGTCACAGGCGGAGCACAGATACGCAGTATTTT.

The chain combines TRBV7-2 with TRBJ1-2; D is uncertain. CDR3 length: 13 residues. The germline CDR1 and CDR2 sequences are SGHTA and FQGNSA. V dropped 2 bases and J dropped 8 bases, with 12 bases sitting between them. The DNA of the CDR3 is TGTGCCAGCAGCTTAAACGACGTTGCCGGCTACACCTTC. It yields the protein CASSLNDVAGYTF.

V is TRBV2 and J is TRBJ2-4; 10 bases agree with TRBD1. This CDR3 comprises 20 residues. Trimming cost V 2 bases and J 0 bases; bases outside gene matches: 13. The germline V gene encodes CDR1 SNHLY and CDR2 FYNNEI. The CDR3 sequence is CASSERGTGALESAKNIQYF. The CDR3 DNA reads TGTGCCAGCAGTGAAAGGGGGACAGGGGCCTTGGAATCAGCCAAAAACATTCAGTACTTC.

This clonotype turned up a few times. This chain links TRBV29-1 with TRBJ2-1; TRBD2 aligns across 7 bases. V trimming: 7 bases; J trimming: 5 bases; junction bases outside the gene matches: 14. This CDR3 is 15 amino acids long. CDR1 SQVTM and CDR2 ANQGSEA come from the germline V gene. The CDR3 coding sequence is TGCAGCGGAAAACAACGGGACCGGGGGGACAATGAGCAGTTCTTC. Its protein is CSGKQRDRGDNEQFF.

In this sample, this clonotype turned up many times. The gene calls are TRBV20-1 and TRBJ2-6; D gene ambiguous. Trimming removed 5 bases at V and 0 bases at J, with 11 bases between. Looked up from germline, CDR1 is DFQATT and CDR2 is SNEGSKA (reference sequence). This CDR3 contains 15 residues. The CDR3 sequence is CSAPSTPSGANVLTF. CDR3 nucleotides: TGCAGTGCTCCTAGTACCCCCTCTGGGGCCAACGTCCTGACTTTC.

This clonotype came up a few times. The chain uses TRBV7-7 and TRBJ2-1; 12 bases are a match to TRBD2. This CDR3 is built from 15 residues. Germline lookup yields CDR1 SSHAT and CDR2 FNYEAQ (reference sequence). V shed 1 base, J shed 8 bases, and the junction held 3 bases outside the gene matches. The CDR3: CASSLGLAGAHEQFF. Written as DNA, the CDR3 is TGTGCCAGCAGCTTAGGACTAGCGGGAGCCCATGAGCAGTTCTTC.

The chain is built from TRBV7-3 and TRBJ2-1; 8 bases map to TRBD2. Germline-derived CDR1 and CDR2 are SGHTA and FQGTGA. This CDR3 is built from 15 residues. With V trimmed by 4 bases and J by 6 bases, 8 bases remained unmatched. DNA for the CDR3: TGTGCCAGCAGCTCCGGGGGGGGCTCGGGCAATGAGCAGTTCTTC. This codes for CASSSGGGSGNEQFF.

This clonotype occurred a few times. The chain recombines TRBV7-9 with TRBJ1-2; D is undetermined. The CDR3 contains 14 residues. Trimming stripped 1 base from V and 5 bases from J, with 11 bases between. Germline lookup yields CDR1 SEHNR and CDR2 FQNEAQ (reference sequence). The CDR3 bases are TGTGCCAGCAGCTTAGATGCGGTGAAGTATGGCTACACCTTC. It is translated as CASSLDAVKYGYTF.

V usage is TRBV2 and J usage is TRBJ1-2; no reliable D call. The CDR3 spans 16 residues. Germline assignment: CDR1 SNHLY and CDR2 FYNNEI. V lost 0 bases, J lost 0 bases, and 11 bases lay in between. The CDR3 sequence is CASSEAQQSPNYGYTF. The CDR3 bases are TGTGCCAGCAGTGAAGCGCAACAGTCCCCTAACTATGGCTACACCTTC.

Only a few counts were recorded for this clonotype. The chain has TRBV4-3 and TRBJ1-6, with D possibly TRBD1 on 5 matching bases. From germline, CDR1 is LGHNA and CDR2 YSLEER. The CDR3 sequence is 16 residues long. The V end was cut by 0 bases, the J end by 7 bases, with 13 bases between. CDR3: CASSQELTAGNSPLHF. CDR3 in DNA: TGCGCCAGCAGCCAAGAATTGACAGCCGGCAATTCACCCCTCCACTTT.

This clonotype was detected ten times or more. The chain recombines TRBV6-5 with TRBJ1-2; TRBD1 aligns across 7 bases. CDR3 length equals 14 residues. V shed 8 bases, J shed 2 bases, and the junction held 8 bases outside the gene matches. CDR1 MNHEY and CDR2 SVGAGI come from the germline V gene. The CDR3 DNA follows: TGTGCCAGCCGCGTACAGGGGAAGAACTATGGCTACACCTTC. The encoded protein is CASRVQGKNYGYTF.

In this sample, this clonotype turned up once. One end of the junction does not line up with germline, which may come from a read error. The chain carries TRBV25-1 and TRBJ2-1, with 7 bases fitting TRBD2. In germline, CDR1 is MGHDK, CDR2 SYGVNS. CDR3 length equals 14 residues. DNA for the CDR3: TGTGCCAGCAGTGGGGGGGGGTCCTTCAATGAGCAGTTCTTC. It specifies CASSGGGSFNEQFF.

A few counts support this clonotype. V usage is TRBV10-3 and J usage is TRBJ2-7; D not certain. This CDR3 comprises 12 residues. The germline CDR1 and CDR2 sequences are ENHRY and SYGVKD. The V end lost 0 bases, the J end lost 4 bases, and 4 bases lay between the germline ends. CDR3 amino acids: CAISESVYEQYF. The CDR3 nucleotides are TGTGCCATCAGTGAGTCAGTATACGAGCAGTACTTC.

The chain carries TRBV3-1 and TRBJ2-7; the D gene could be TRBD1 or TRBD2 (5 bases each). CDR1 and CDR2 from the germline V gene are LGHDT and YNNKEL (reference sequence). The CDR3 length is 16 residues. V lost 1 base and J 2 bases, leaving 15 bases between the germline ends. The CDR3 sequence: CASSQGGNIRTYEQYF. The CDR3 nucleotides read TGTGCCAGCAGCCAAGGGGGGAACATACGCACCTACGAGCAGTACTTC.

This clonotype has a single count. The rearrangement uses TRBV20-1 and TRBJ1-4; the D gene is possibly TRBD1 (5 bases). The length of the CDR3 is 17 residues. From germline, CDR1 is DFQATT and CDR2 SNEGSKA (reference sequence). Trimming left V 5 bases short and J 4 bases short, with 23 bases between. CDR3 sequence reads: CSAQPGYGQMNNEKLFF. DNA of the CDR3: TGCAGTGCTCAGCCAGGGTACGGTCAGATGAATAATGAAAAACTGTTTTTT.